The sequence of this T cell receptor (beta chain) was determined in a study of blood T cell repertoires in COVID-19. Study-wide context: Sample material is recorded as cDNA or gDNA derived from T cells, B-cell-depleted T cells, or PBMCs.

Profiling relied on immunoSEQ multiplex PCR, and the TCRdb table lists in-frame clones only, not all of them. The table records some 510,000 clones, approximately 88% of them present only once. Trimming left V 6 bases short and J 2 bases short, with 27 bases between. Germline CDR1 MDHEN, CDR2 SYDVKM. This CDR3 spans 19 amino acids. The chain carries TRBV28 and TRBJ2-3; D is uncertain. The clonotype comes from a woman between 35 and 50 years old who had recovered from COVID-19. Sample: PBMCs or T cells enriched from blood (not recorded which). The CDR3 DNA reads as TGTGCCAGCAGCCCCAAATTCGGCTTCGGAAAAGACACCACAGATACGCAGTATTTT. It encodes CASSPKFGFGKDTTDTQYF.